This TCR beta chain is from a study of T cells in Graves' hyperthyroidism and ophthalmopathy. Study-wide context: At the time of initial diagnosis and before any treatment, peripheral blood was collected. Findings and caveats of the study: Ophthalmopathy onset followed model prediction by a median roughly six months.

Ophthalmopathy patients had moderate-to-severe active disease, CAS ≥3, NOSPECS ≥4, and disease duration under 3 months. More than 8 ml fresh peripheral blood yielded the PBMCs. This clonotype was seen at least ten times. The antigen remains unidentified. This CDR3 spans 14 amino acids. The V and J ends lost 3 bases and 0 bases respectively, with 8 bases between them. Germline CDR1 reads MDHEN; CDR2 reads SYDVKM. RNA transcripts yielded amplified TCR beta CDR3 regions. RT-PCR in the first round (using the HTBI primer set) targeted the TCR CDR3. TCRdb re-derived calls from the multiplex PCR reads in MiXCR, one entry per CDR3 protein. The sample includes about 460,000 distinct CDR3 sequences, about 22% seen only once; the top ten take under 55%.

The source is a woman between 70 and 85 years old with Graves' ophthalmopathy. The material sequenced was blood. The rearrangement links TRBV28 to TRBJ1-2; the D is unclear. CDR3 in amino acids: CASSLDQTNYGYTF. The DNA of the CDR3 is TGTGCCAGCAGTTTGGATCAGACTAACTATGGCTACACCTTC.